The source of this T cell receptor beta chain is a study of T cell responses to AZD1222 COVID-19 vaccine. Study results and caveats: Close to half of spike-specific TCRs reportedly recognize unmutated variant regions. Seropositive AZD1222 recipients at baseline numbered only five or six. Recipients of two AZD1222 doses showed rising Spike-specific TCR breadth and depth. There were vaccine-associated CD4 TCRs across spike, dominant at 160-218 and 743-854.

TCRdb's table, derived via immunoSEQ multiplex PCR, lists solely in-frame clones and lacks some. The data show around 100,000 clones, approximately 89% seen once. This clone was detected once. Its antigen is still unknown. V dropped 4 bases and J dropped 9; count of bases not matched to a gene: 7. This CDR3 is built from 13 residues. Germline V gene lookup returns CDR1 LNHNV and CDR2 YYDKDF (reference sequence). The sequence derives from an adult in good health. The specimen was peripheral blood, collected on day 0 of AZD1222 vaccination. The chain uses TRBV15 and TRBJ2-7; 9 nucleotides agree with TRBD2. Here the CDR3 DNA reads TGTGCCACCAGCATAGCGGGAGTAGGCGCGCAGTACTTC. Its protein is CATSIAGVGAQYF.